This T cell receptor (beta chain) was recorded in a study of Ad26.COV2.S vaccination and SARS-CoV-2 variants. CDR3 length: 16 residues. V was trimmed by 8 bases and J by 2 bases, leaving 19 bases between them. The V gene's germline CDR1 is MNHEY and CDR2 SMNVEV (reference sequence). In the case of this clone: Its antigen is undetermined.

Findings and limits, study-wide: Researchers cautioned that TCR breadth and depth analyses may have underestimated total T cell responses.

Treatment indicated: about 20 received Ad26.COV2.S at low or high dose, single or two shots; roughly five received placebo; per-sample allocation not given. Vaccine and placebo recipients were sampled on day 63 after the first injection. TCRdb keeps only in-frame clones here, not all; method: immunoSEQ multiplex PCR. The data hold 380,000 or so clones, with 83% observed a single time. The TCR sequence derives from a person aged 18-60 years who received the Ad26.COV2.S COVID-19 vaccine or a placebo. The sequencing used peripheral blood, collected in a trial of Ad26.COV2.S vaccine versus placebo. The chain joins TRBV27 to TRBJ2-1, with D perhaps TRBD1 (5 bases). The CDR3 reads CASASQIRVPYNEQFF. DNA for the CDR3: TGTGCCAGCGCATCACAGATCAGGGTACCCTACAATGAGCAGTTCTTC.